The 18 T cell receptor beta chains below all came from one sample that was sequenced in a study of T cells after yellow fever vaccination. Using its own MiXCR run on the 5' RACE reads, TCRdb lists one record per CDR3 protein. In the table there are about 550,000 distinct CDR3 sequences, roughly 21% of which are singletons. The source material was PBMCs, sampled 15 days after the yellow fever booster vaccination. The receptors here all came from a man aged 30 to 39 who received the YFV17D yellow fever vaccine.

This clonotype has more than one count but fewer than ten. The chain links TRBV7-2 to TRBJ2-7; 9 nucleotides align to TRBD2. In germline, CDR1 is SGHTA, CDR2 FQGNSA. V lost 1 base to trimming and J lost 6 bases; unmatched junction nucleotides: 7. The CDR3 totals 15 residues. This CDR3 reads CASSLVAGGPGEQYF. For the CDR3, the DNA is TGTGCCAGCAGCTTAGTTGCGGGAGGGCCCGGCGAGCAGTACTTC.

Concerning this clonotype itself: An end of the junction does not agree with germline; a read error may underlie this. V is TRBV5-5 and J is TRBJ2-7; D is ambiguous. The germline V gene has CDR1 SGHKS and CDR2 YYEKEE (reference sequence). The CDR3 spans 15 residues. DNA of the CDR3: TGTGCCAGCAGTTTGGGCGTTCCGAGCTCCTACGAGCAGTACTTC. Its translation: CASSLGVPSSYEQYF.

This clonotype has only a few counts. The chain employs TRBV28 and TRBJ2-7, with 11 bases fitting TRBD2. The CDR3 runs 16 residues. Germline CDR1 MDHEN, CDR2 SYDVKM. The junction had 12 bases not matched to a gene; V was cut back by 6 bases and J by 5 bases. CDR3 sequence (DNA): TGTGCCAGCAGGACTCCCACTAGCGGGAGAATGAACGAGCAGTACTTC. It is translated as CASRTPTSGRMNEQYF.

This clonotype was seen more than once but under ten times. J is TRBJ2-7 and V is TRBV6-5, with 11 bases lining up with TRBD2. Looked up from germline, CDR1 is MNHEY and CDR2 is SVGAGI. The CDR3 length is 16 residues. Unmatched junction bases numbered 10, after V lost 5 bases and J lost 4 bases. The CDR3 loop is CASSNLAGGIPYEQYF. CDR3 coding DNA: TGTGCCAGCAGTAACTTAGCGGGAGGGATCCCGTACGAGCAGTACTTC.

A few counts support this clonotype. One end of the junction does not line up with germline, which may come from a read error. The rearrangement links TRBV3-1 to TRBJ2-1, with D tentatively TRBD2 (5 bases). Germline V lookup: CDR1 LGHDT, CDR2 YNNKEL (reference sequence). The CDR3 has 13 amino acids. CDR3 residues: CASSQDSGLAVLF. CDR3 DNA: TGTGCCAGCAGCCAAGATTCCGGACTTGCAGTGCTCTTC.

V usage is TRBV14 and J usage is TRBJ2-1; D gene uncertain. The germline CDR1 and CDR2 sequences are SGHDN and FVKESK. There are 15 residues in the CDR3. Between the trimmed V and J ends, which lost 0 bases and 6 bases, there was a span of 12 bases. CDR3 loop: CASSQEWLESNEQFF. In DNA, the CDR3 is TGTGCCAGCAGCCAAGAATGGTTGGAGAGCAATGAGCAGTTCTTC.

The chain employs TRBV29-1 and TRBJ2-1, with 12 bases identical to TRBD2. The CDR3 totals 15 residues. V shed 3 bases and J 8 bases; nucleotides not matched to a gene: 8. From germline, CDR1 is SQVTM and CDR2 ANQGSEA. The CDR3 sequence is CSVDTKTSGSYEQFF. As DNA, the CDR3 is TGCAGCGTTGACACCAAGACTAGCGGGAGCTATGAGCAGTTCTTC.

The sample holds a few counts of this clonotype. The gene calls are TRBV19 and TRBJ2-3, with D possibly being TRBD2 (6 bases). The CDR3 has 14 residues. Trimming stripped 3 bases from V and 1 base from J, with 8 bases between. Germline-derived CDR1 and CDR2 are LNHDA and SQIVND (reference sequence). CDR3 coding DNA: TGTGCCAGTAGTATCGCGGGACGCACAGATACGCAGTATTTT. This sequence encodes CASSIAGRTDTQYF.

The chain joins TRBV2 to TRBJ2-3; 8 bases agree with TRBD2. With V trimmed by 4 bases and J by 0 bases, 0 bases remained unmatched. Germline assignment: CDR1 SNHLY and CDR2 FYNNEI. The CDR3 totals 14 residues. The CDR3 DNA sequence: TGTGCCAGCAGTGGGACTAGCAGCACAGATACGCAGTATTTT. Translating it yields CASSGTSSTDTQYF.

The chain recombines TRBV5-1 with TRBJ2-1; a possible D gene is TRBD1 (6 bases). Trimming took 0 bases from V and 4 from J, leaving 8 bases between them. Germline V CDR1 and CDR2: SGHRS, YFSETQ. The CDR3 has 14 residues. CDR3 region: CASSLGQEYNEQFF. The DNA of the CDR3 is TGCGCCAGCAGCTTGGGACAGGAGTACAATGAGCAGTTCTTC. Filled out from reference TRBV5-1 and TRBJ2-1, the complete variable domain reads KAGVTQTPRYLIKTRGQQVTLSCSPISGHRSVSWYQQTPGQGLQFLFEYFSETQRNKGNFPGRFSGRQFSNSRSEMNVSTLELGDSALYLCASSLGQEYNEQFFGPGTRLTVL.

This clonotype was seen more than once but under ten times. V is TRBV3-1 and J is TRBJ2-1; D unresolved. The V and J ends lost 0 bases and 9 bases respectively, with 9 bases between them. The CDR3 contains 13 residues. Germline lookup yields CDR1 LGHDT and CDR2 YNNKEL (reference sequence). The CDR3 here is CASSQDHQREQFF. The CDR3 bases are TGTGCCAGCAGCCAAGATCACCAGCGTGAGCAGTTCTTC.

The chain couples TRBV7-8 to TRBJ2-3; perhaps TRBD2 as D (6 bases). The V and J ends lost 8 bases and 6 bases respectively, with 9 bases between them. The germline V gene encodes CDR1 SGHVS and CDR2 FQNEAQ. The length of the CDR3 is 11 residues. This CDR3 reads CASGTRDTQYF. The DNA for the CDR3 is TGTGCCAGCGGGACTCGGGATACGCAGTATTTT.

This clonotype has just a few counts. The V and J genes are TRBV29-1 and TRBJ2-7, with TRBD2 matching over 10 bases. This CDR3 is built from 15 residues. The ends lost 0 bases at V and 7 bases at J; junction bases unmatched: 9. Germline CDR1 reads SQVTM; CDR2 reads ANQGSEA. The DNA of the CDR3 is TGCAGCGTTGAAGATCGACGGCTAGCGGGAGTTGAGCAGTACTTC. This sequence encodes CSVEDRRLAGVEQYF.

This clonotype was seen a handful of times. This chain connects TRBV7-2 to TRBJ1-1; D is ambiguous. The V and J ends lost 4 bases and 0 bases respectively, with 6 bases between them. CDR1 and CDR2 (germline): SGHTA, FQGNSA. The CDR3 is 13 amino acids. In DNA form, the CDR3 reads TGTGCCAGCAGCTCCGAAATGAACACTGAAGCTTTCTTT. This encodes CASSSEMNTEAFF.

The gene calls are TRBV20-1 and TRBJ2-7, with D hard to call. The length of the CDR3 is 12 residues. Germline V lookup: CDR1 DFQATT, CDR2 SNEGSKA (reference sequence). V was shortened by 6 bases and J by 6 bases, with 15 bases between the two germline ends. CDR3 sequence (DNA): TGCAGTGCCCGGTGGGCGATGGGCGAGCAGTACTTC. Amino acid sequence: CSARWAMGEQYF.

V usage is TRBV27 and J usage is TRBJ2-7; 7 bases match TRBD1. The germline gives CDR1 MNHEY, CDR2 SMNVEV (reference sequence). The CDR3 extends over 15 amino acids. The V and J ends lost 4 bases and 6 bases, in that order; junction bases with no gene match: 12. The CDR3 loop reads CASSSHPRQGSEQYF. CDR3 in DNA: TGTGCCAGCAGTTCCCATCCCCGACAGGGCAGCGAGCAGTACTTC.

This chain joins TRBV20-1 and TRBJ2-5; D perhaps matches TRBD2 (6 bases). CDR3 length: 13 amino acids. The V gene's germline CDR1 is DFQATT and CDR2 SNEGSKA (reference sequence). V gave up 6 bases and J gave up 4 bases, with 15 bases separating them. The CDR3 DNA is TGCAGTGCCGGCGGGGCGGGGATAGAGACCCAGTACTTC. Its protein is CSAGGAGIETQYF.

There are a few counts of this clonotype. The V call is TRBV7-6, the J call TRBJ2-1; 11 bases line up with TRBD2. From germline, CDR1 is SGHVS and CDR2 FNYEAQ. Germline trimming cut 2 bases from V and 0 bases from J; bases unmatched to any gene: 6. This CDR3 is 18 amino acids long. The CDR3 bases are TGTGCCAGCAGCTTATTCCTAGCGGGAGGCAACTCCTACAATGAGCAGTTCTTC. It specifies CASSLFLAGGNSYNEQFF. Full variable domain (remainder filled in from reference TRBV7-6 and TRBJ2-1): GAGVSQSPRYKVTKRGQDVALRCDPISGHVSLYWYRQALGQGPEFLTYFNYEAQQDKSGLPNDRFSAERPEGSISTLTIQRTEQRDSAMYRCASSLFLAGGNSYNEQFFGPGTRLTVL.